The TCR beta chain under discussion was sequenced for a study of blood T cell repertoires in COVID-19. The data were produced by immunoSEQ multiplex PCR, yet TCRdb's version contains in-frame clones alone and is incomplete. The data show 200,000 to 300,000 clones, with around 85% seen just once and 2.5% to 3.5% held by the top ten. Germline V CDR1 and CDR2: MNHEY, SMNVEV (reference sequence). This CDR3 comprises 14 residues. J was trimmed by 7 bases and V by 5 bases; bases with no gene match: 7. Sequencing was performed on PBMCs or T cells enriched from blood (not recorded which). This clonotype originated in a woman in her thirties or forties with acute COVID-19. The chain is built from TRBV27 and TRBJ2-3, with TRBD2 matching over 9 bases. DNA for the CDR3: TGTGCCAGCAGTCAAAGACTAGCGGAGTATACGCAGTATTTT. Translation gives CASSQRLAEYTQYF.